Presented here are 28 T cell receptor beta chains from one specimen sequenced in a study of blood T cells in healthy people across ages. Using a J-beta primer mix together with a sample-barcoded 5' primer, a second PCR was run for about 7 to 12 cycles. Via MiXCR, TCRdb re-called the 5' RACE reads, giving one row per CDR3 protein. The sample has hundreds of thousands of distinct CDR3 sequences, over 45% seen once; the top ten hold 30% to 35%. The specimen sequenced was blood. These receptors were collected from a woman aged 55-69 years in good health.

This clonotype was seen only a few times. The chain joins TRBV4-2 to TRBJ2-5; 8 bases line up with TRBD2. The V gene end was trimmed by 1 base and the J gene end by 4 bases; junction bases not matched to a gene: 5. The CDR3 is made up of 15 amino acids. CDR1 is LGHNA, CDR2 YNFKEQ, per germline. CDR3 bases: TGTGCCAGCAGCCAAGGAACGGGAGGGTCAGAGACCCAGTACTTC. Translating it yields CASSQGTGGSETQYF.

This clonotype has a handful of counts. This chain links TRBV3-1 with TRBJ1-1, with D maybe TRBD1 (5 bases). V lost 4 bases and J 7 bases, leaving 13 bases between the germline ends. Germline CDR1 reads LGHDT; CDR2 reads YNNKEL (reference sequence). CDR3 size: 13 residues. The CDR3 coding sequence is TGTGCCAGCAGCCCCATCTGGAGGGGTGAAGCTTTCTTT. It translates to CASSPIWRGEAFF.

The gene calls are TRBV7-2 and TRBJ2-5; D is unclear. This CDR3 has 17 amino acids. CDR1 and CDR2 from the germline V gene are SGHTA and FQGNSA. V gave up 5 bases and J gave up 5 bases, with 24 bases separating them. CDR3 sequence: CASSGNPGRGLFETQYF. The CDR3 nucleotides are TGTGCCAGCAGCGGGAACCCCGGACGCGGTCTTTTTGAGACCCAGTACTTC.

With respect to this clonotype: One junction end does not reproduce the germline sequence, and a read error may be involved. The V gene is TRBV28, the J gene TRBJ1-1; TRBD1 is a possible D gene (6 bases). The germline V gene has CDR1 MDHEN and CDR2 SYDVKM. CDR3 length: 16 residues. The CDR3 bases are TGTGCCTGCAGTTTCTTCCAGGGGCGAAGAGACACTGAAGCTTTCTTT. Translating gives CACSFFQGRRDTEAFF.

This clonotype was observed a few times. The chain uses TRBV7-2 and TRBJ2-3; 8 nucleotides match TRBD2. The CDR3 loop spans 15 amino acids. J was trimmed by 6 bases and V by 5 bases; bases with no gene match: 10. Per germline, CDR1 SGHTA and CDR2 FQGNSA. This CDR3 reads CASSGRRGAVDTQYF. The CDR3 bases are TGTGCCAGCAGCGGGCGGCGGGGGGCCGTGGATACGCAGTATTTT.

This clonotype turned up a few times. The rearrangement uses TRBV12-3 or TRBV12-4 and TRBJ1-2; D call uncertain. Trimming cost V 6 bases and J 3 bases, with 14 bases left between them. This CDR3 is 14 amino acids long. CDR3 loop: CASSSKGRDYGYTF. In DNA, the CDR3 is TGTGCCAGCAGCTCTAAAGGGAGGGACTATGGCTACACCTTC.

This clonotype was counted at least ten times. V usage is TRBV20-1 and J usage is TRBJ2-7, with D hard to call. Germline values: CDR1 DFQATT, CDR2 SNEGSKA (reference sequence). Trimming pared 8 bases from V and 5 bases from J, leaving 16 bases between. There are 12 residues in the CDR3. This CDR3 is CSSGLGIHEQYF. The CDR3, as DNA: TGCAGTAGTGGGCTAGGGATTCACGAGCAGTACTTC.

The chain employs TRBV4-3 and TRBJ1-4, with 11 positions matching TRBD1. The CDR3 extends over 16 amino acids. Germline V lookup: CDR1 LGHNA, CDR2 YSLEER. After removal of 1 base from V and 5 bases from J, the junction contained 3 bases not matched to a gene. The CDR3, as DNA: TGCGCCAGCAGCCAAGGGGACAGGGGGACGAATGAAAAACTGTTTTTT. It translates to CASSQGDRGTNEKLFF.

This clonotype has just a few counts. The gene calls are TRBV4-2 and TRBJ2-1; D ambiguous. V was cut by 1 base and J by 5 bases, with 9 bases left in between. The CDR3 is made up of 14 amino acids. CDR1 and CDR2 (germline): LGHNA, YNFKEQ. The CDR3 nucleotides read TGTGCCAGCAGCCAAGTAGGGCAGGACAATGAGCAGTTCTTC. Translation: CASSQVGQDNEQFF.

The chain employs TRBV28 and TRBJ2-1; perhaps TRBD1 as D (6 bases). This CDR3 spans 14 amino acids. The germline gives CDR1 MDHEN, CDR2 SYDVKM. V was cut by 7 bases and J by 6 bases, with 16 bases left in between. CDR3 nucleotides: TGTGCCAGCACCAAGGGACAATTGAGCAATGAGCAGTTCTTC. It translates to CASTKGQLSNEQFF.

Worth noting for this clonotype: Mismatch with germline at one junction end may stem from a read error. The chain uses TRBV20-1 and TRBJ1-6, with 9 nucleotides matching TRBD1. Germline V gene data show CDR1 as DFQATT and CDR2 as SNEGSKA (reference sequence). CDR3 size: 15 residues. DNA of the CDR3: TGCAGTGCCAGAGTGGACGGGACAGGGTTTTCACCCCTCCACTTT. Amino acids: CSARVDGTGFSPLHF.

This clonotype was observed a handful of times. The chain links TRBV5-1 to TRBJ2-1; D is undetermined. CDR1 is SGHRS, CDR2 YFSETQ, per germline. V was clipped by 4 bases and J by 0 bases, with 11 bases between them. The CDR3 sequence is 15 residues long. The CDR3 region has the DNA TGCGCCAGCAGCCCTACTCGAAGCTCCTACAATGAGCAGTTCTTC. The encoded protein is CASSPTRSSYNEQFF.

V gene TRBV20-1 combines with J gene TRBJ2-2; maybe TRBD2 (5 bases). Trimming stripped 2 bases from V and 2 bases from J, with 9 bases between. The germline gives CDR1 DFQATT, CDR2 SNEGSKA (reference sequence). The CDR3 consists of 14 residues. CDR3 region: CSARPGINTGELFF. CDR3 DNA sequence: TGCAGTGCTAGACCCGGGATCAACACCGGGGAGCTGTTTTTT.

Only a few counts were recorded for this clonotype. CDR3 protein: CASGSGPNYNSPLHF. The CDR3 DNA reads as TGTGCCAGCGGCTCGGGACCCAATTATAATTCACCCCTCCACTTT. The chain is built from TRBV28 and TRBJ1-6; D possibly corresponds to TRBD1 (5 bases). CDR3 size: 15 residues. V was clipped by 8 bases and J by 4 bases, with 15 bases between them. The V gene's germline CDR1 is MDHEN and CDR2 SYDVKM.

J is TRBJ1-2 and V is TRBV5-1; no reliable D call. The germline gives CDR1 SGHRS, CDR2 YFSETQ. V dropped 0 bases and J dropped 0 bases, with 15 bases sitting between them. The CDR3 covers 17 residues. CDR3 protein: CASSLARAELANYGYTF. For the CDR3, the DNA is TGCGCCAGCAGCTTGGCACGGGCGGAGCTAGCTAACTATGGCTACACCTTC.

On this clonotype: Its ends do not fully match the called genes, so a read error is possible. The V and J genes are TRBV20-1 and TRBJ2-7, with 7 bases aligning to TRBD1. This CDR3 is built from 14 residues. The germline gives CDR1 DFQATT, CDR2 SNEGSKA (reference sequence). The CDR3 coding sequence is TGCAGTGCTACTGGACAGGATACTATCTACGGGCAGTACTTC. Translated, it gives CSATGQDTIYGQYF.

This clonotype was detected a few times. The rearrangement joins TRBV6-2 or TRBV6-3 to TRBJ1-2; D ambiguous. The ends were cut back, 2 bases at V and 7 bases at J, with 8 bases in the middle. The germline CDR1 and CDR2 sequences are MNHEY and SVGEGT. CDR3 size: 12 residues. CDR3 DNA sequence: TGTGCCAGCAGTTACGATGGGATTGGCTACACCTTC. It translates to CASSYDGIGYTF.

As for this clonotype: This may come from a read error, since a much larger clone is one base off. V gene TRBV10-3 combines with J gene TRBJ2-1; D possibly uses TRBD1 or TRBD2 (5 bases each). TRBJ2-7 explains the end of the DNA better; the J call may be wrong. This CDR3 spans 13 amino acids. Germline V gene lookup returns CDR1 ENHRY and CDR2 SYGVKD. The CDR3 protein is CAITPGPYNEQYF. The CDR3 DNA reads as TGTGCCATCACCCCGGGGCCCTACAATGAGCAGTACTTC.

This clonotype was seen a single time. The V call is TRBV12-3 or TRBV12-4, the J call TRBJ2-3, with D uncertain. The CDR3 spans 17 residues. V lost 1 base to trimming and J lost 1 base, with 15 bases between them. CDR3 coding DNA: TGTGCCAGCAGTTTAGAGGTGGGAAGAAGGGGCACAGATACGCAGTATTTT. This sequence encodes CASSLEVGRRGTDTQYF.

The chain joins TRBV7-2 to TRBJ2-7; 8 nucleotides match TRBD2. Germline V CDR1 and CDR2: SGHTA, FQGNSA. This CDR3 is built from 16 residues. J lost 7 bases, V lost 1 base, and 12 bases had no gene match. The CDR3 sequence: CASSLGWSSGFNEQYF. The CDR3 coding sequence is TGTGCCAGCAGCTTAGGGTGGTCTAGCGGGTTCAATGAGCAGTACTTC.

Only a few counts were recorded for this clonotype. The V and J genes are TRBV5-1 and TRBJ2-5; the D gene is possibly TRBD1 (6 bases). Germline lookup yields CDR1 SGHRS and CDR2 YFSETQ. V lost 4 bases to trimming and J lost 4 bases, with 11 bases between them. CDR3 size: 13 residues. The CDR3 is CASSVDSGETQYF. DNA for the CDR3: TGCGCCAGCAGCGTGGACAGCGGAGAGACCCAGTACTTC. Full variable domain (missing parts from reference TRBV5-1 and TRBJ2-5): KAGVTQTPRYLIKTRGQQVTLSCSPISGHRSVSWYQQTPGQGLQFLFEYFSETQRNKGNFPGRFSGRQFSNSRSEMNVSTLELGDSALYLCASSVDSGETQYFGPGTRLLVL.

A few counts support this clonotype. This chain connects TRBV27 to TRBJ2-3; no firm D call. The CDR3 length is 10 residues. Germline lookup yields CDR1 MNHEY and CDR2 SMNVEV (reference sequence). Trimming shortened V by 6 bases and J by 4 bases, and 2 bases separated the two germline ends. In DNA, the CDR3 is TGTGCCAGCAGGGCAGATACGCAGTATTTT. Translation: CASRADTQYF.

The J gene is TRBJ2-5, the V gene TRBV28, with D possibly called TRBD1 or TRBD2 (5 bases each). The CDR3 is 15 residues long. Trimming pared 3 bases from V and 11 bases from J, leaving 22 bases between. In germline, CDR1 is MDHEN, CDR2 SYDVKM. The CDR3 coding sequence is TGTGCCAGCAGTTTCGGGACCCCGGGCGTGGATGAGCAGTACTTC. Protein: CASSFGTPGVDEQYF.

In DNA, the CDR3 is TGCGCCAGCAGCTCAAAGGTAGCGGAAAACTACTACAATGAGCAGTACTTC. This sequence encodes CASSSKVAENYYNEQYF. J is TRBJ2-7 and V is TRBV5-1; D perhaps matches TRBD2 (6 bases). Deletions cut 3 bases from V and 7 bases from J, with 26 bases between. The CDR3 sequence is 17 residues long. CDR1 and CDR2 (germline): SGHRS, YFSETQ.

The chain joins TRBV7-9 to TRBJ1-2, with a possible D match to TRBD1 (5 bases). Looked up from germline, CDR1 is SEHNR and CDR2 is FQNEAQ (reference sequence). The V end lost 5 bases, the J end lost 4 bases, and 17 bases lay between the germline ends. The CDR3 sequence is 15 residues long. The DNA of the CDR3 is TGTGCCAGCAGCAAACCGACAGTCCCGCCCTATGGCTACACCTTC. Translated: CASSKPTVPPYGYTF.

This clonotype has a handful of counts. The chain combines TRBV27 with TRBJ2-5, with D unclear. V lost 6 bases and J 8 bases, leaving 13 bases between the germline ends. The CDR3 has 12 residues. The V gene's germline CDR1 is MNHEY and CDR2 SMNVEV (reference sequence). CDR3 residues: CASSPGLGTQYF. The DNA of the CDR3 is TGTGCCAGCAGCCCCGGGCTTGGAACCCAGTACTTC.

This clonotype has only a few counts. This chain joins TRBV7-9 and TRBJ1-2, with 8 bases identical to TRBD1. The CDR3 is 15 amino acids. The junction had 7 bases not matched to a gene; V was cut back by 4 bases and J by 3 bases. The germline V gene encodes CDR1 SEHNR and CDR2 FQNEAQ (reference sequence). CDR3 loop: CASSSADRDHYGYTF. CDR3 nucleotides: TGTGCCAGCAGCTCAGCGGACAGGGATCACTATGGCTACACCTTC.

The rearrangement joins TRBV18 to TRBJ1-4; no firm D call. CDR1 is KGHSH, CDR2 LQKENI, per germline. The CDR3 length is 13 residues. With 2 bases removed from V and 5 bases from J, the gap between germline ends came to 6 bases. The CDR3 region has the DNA TGTGCCAGCTCACCAGTCATGAATGAAAAACTGTTTTTT. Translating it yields CASSPVMNEKLFF.